The TCR beta chain under discussion was sequenced for a study of graft-versus-host responses after intestinal transplantation. Study-wide background: Multivisceral, liver-intestinal, or isolated intestinal grafts went to recipients.

This clone has a single count. Its antigen is not known. This table comes from immunoSEQ multiplex PCR, and its TCRdb copy is limited to in-frame clones, with some not included. The sample yields 150,000 or so clones, 80% to 95% seen once. Study-wide findings and caveats: Among recipient marrow samples, GvH clones were found; some appeared first in ileum or blood.

This clonotype was obtained from a human donor who received an intestinal transplant. This specimen consisted of unstimulated CD4+ T cells sorted from spleen or lymph node cells, obtained before intestinal transplant.

The CDR3 region is CASSLLGIYGYTF. CDR3 DNA sequence: TGTGCCAGTAGTTTACTCGGAATCTATGGCTACACCTTC. This sequence joins TRBV19 and TRBJ1-2; D uncertain. This CDR3 is built from 13 residues. The germline gives CDR1 LNHDA, CDR2 SQIVND (reference sequence). Trimming took 5 bases from V and 4 from J, leaving 11 bases between them.